The T cell receptor (beta chain) under discussion was sequenced for a study of brain T cells in children with intractable seizures. Comment on this clone: Its antigen is currently unknown. Other nucleotide sequences in the sample specify the same CDR3.

The study, taken as a whole, reports: Clones missing pre-surgery may reflect undersampling of that blood sample.

Time point given: blood from clinic visit 5 months post-surgery; TSC patient then seizure free. Clones were sequenced by immunoSEQ multiplex PCR, and TCRdb holds only the in-frame ones, with some missing. The sample shows 340,000 or so clones, nearly 95% of them seen only once. V dropped 3 bases and J dropped 4 bases, with 7 bases sitting between them. Germline CDR1 and CDR2: GTSNPN and SVGIG (reference sequence). The CDR3 runs 11 residues. This material consisted of peripheral blood, taken about 5 months after surgery. The sequence was collected from a boy under two years old with tuberous sclerosis and intractable seizures. The V gene is TRBV30, the J gene TRBJ2-7, with D hard to call. CDR3 DNA sequence: TGTGCCTGGAGCGCGTCGTACGAGCAGTACTTC. Amino acid sequence: CAWSASYEQYF.